The clone carrying this T cell receptor beta chain appeared a few times. The record originates from a study of cytomegalovirus exposure and HLA in healthy donors. Study background: A later analysis reported the 100 to 150 validation repertoires used the same platform as the approximately 650 first-cohort repertoires.

The method was immunoSEQ multiplex PCR; TCRdb's version includes in-frame clones alone and lacks a portion of them. Counted here are about 360,000 clones, 86% occurring once; the ten biggest clones make up 0.83%. This CDR3 is 15 amino acids long. The junction had 6 bases not matched to a gene; V was cut back by 4 bases and J by 0 bases. CDR1 is SQVTM and CDR2 is ANQGSEA in the germline V gene. The sample consisted of PBMCs. This TCR derives from a woman under 30 in good health and CMV-seronegative. This sequence joins TRBV29-1 and TRBJ2-1, with 7 bases identical to TRBD1. The CDR3 protein is CSVGVGTDSYNEQFF. Written as DNA, the CDR3 is TGCAGCGTTGGTGTCGGGACAGACTCCTACAATGAGCAGTTCTTC.